This entry lists 10 T cell receptor beta chains sequenced from one sample in a study of tissue T cells after allogeneic stem cell transplantation (dated by TCRdb to about 2022). Libraries were prepared through the immunoSEQ multiplex PCR assay. In TCRdb, the immuneACCESS table is reduced to in-frame sequences with V and J assigned. These tables do not hold every clone; where another copy was compared, an unresolved V gene accounts for under half, and the others remain unexplained. A total of about 22,000 clones appear in this sample, around 70% of them only once. Less than 0.8% of the sample is held by the ten biggest clonotypes. Input material: spleen. These receptors came from a female BALB/c mouse in good health. Mice of this strain bear MHC haplotype H2-d.

With regard to this clone: Gene names and germline refer to mouse. Coverage ceases 1 residue before the CDR3 finishes, and the germline J gene fills in the end. The chain joins TRBV2 to TRBJ2-5; 10 nucleotides align to TRBD2. The CDR3 has 15 amino acids. Trimming cost V 4 bases and J 6 bases; bases outside gene matches: 7. Per germline, CDR1 LGHNA and CDR2 YSYQKL. CDR3 DNA (partial): TGTGCCAGCAGCCCTCTGGGGGGGCGCGCGGACACCCAGTAC. Its protein product is CASSPLGGRADTQY. The entire CDR3 protein reads CASSPLGGRADTQYF.

With respect to this clone: The gene names given are mouse names. The read is 1 residue too short to cover the CDR3 end, so that end is filled in from the germline J gene. The chain is built from TRBV1 and TRBJ1-2; D unresolved. The CDR3 contains 15 residues. The germline CDR1 and CDR2 sequences are NSQYPW and LRSPGD (reference sequence). Trimming cost V 0 bases and J 0 bases, with 8 bases left between them. CDR3 region: CTCSADDNANSDYTF. The sequenced CDR3 bases are TGCACCTGCAGTGCAGATGACAATGCAAACTCCGACTACACC.

Points on this clone: Mouse names are used for the genes. The missing CDR3 end, 1 residue past where the read stops, is filled in from the germline J gene. The same CDR3 arises from other DNA sequences in this sample as well. This sequence joins TRBV13-2 and TRBJ2-7, with 7 bases fitting TRBD1. CDR1 is NNHNN, CDR2 SYGAGS, per germline (reference sequence). The CDR3 has 13 amino acids. J gave up 4 bases and V 0 bases, and 1 base lay outside the gene matches. This chain's CDR3 is CASGDVGQYEQYF. CDR3 DNA (partial): TGTGCCAGCGGTGATGTGGGACAGTATGAACAGTAC.

This clone has a handful of counts. The gene names given are mouse names. Read coverage stops 1 residue before the CDR3 terminus; the germline J gene supplies the remainder. The chain employs TRBV20 and TRBJ2-7, with TRBD1 matching over 12 bases. V trimming: 4 bases; J trimming: 6 bases; junction bases outside the gene matches: 4. The germline V gene has CDR1 GFQATS and CDR2 STVNSAI. CDR3 length equals 13 residues. The CDR3 here is CGAIRDRGREQYF. The part of the CDR3 DNA that was read is TGTGGTGCTATCCGGGACAGGGGGCGTGAACAGTAC.

In regard to this clone: The germline and genes are mouse ones. The read ends 1 residue early relative to the CDR3; the germline J gene fills the gap. The chain is built from TRBV5 and TRBJ2-4; 9 positions agree with TRBD2. From germline, CDR1 is LGHNA and CDR2 YNLKQL (reference sequence). CDR3 size: 17 residues. The junction had 5 bases not matched to a gene; V was cut back by 1 base and J by 0 bases. CDR3 DNA (partial): TGTGCCAGCAGCCAAGTCCTGGGGGGGTCTAGTCAAAACACCTTGTAC. Translation gives CASSQVLGGSSQNTLY. The whole CDR3 protein reads CASSQVLGGSSQNTLYF.

Comment on this clone: Gene names are mouse gene names. The read finishes 1 residue shy of the CDR3 end, and the germline J gene is used to complete it. The chain uses TRBV5 and TRBJ1-6, with TRBD1 identical over 10 bases. TRBJ1-6 is classed as an ORF, of uncertain function. Germline V gene data show CDR1 as LGHNA and CDR2 as YNLKQL (reference sequence). This CDR3 contains 17 residues. The V gene end was trimmed by 3 bases and the J gene end by 4 bases; junction bases not matched to a gene: 6. This chain's CDR3 is CASSQHRDRGYNSPLYF. The DNA read from the CDR3 is TGTGCCAGCAGCCAGCACCGGGACAGGGGTTATAATTCGCCCCTCTAC.

With regard to this clone: Genes and germline come from the mouse. The covered CDR3 bases are TGTGCCAGCGGTGATGCACGGGGAAGCTCCTATGAACAGTAC. It encodes CASGDARGSSYEQY. The entire CDR3 reads CASGDARGSSYEQYF. The rearrangement joins TRBV13-2 to TRBJ2-7, with no clear D. The read falls 1 residue short of the CDR3 end, and the missing part is taken from the germline J gene. CDR1 and CDR2 from the germline V gene are NNHNN and SYGAGS (reference sequence). This CDR3 comprises 15 residues. Deletions cut 0 bases from V and 0 bases from J, with 10 bases between.

As concerns this clone: Gene names follow the mouse nomenclature. Read coverage stops 1 residue before the CDR3 terminus; the germline J gene supplies the remainder. This chain joins TRBV5 and TRBJ2-5; 7 bases line up with TRBD1. Germline trimming cut 0 bases from V and 2 bases from J; bases unmatched to any gene: 2. CDR1 is LGHNA, CDR2 YNLKQL, per germline (reference sequence). The CDR3 sequence is 15 residues long. The part of the CDR3 DNA that was read is TGTGCCAGCAGCCAAGACGGGACAGTCCAAGACACCCAGTAC. Encoded protein: CASSQDGTVQDTQY. In full, the CDR3 is CASSQDGTVQDTQYF.

Turning to this clone: Gene and germline names: mouse. The read is 1 residue too short to cover the CDR3 end, so that end is filled in from the germline J gene. The genes are TRBV5 and TRBJ1-4, with TRBD1 as a possible D gene (6 bases). Per the germline V gene, CDR1 is LGHNA and CDR2 is YNLKQL (reference sequence). This CDR3 is built from 14 residues. V shed 4 bases and J shed 0 bases, with 6 bases lying between them. The CDR3 DNA, read in part, is TGTGCCAGCAGCCGGGACATTTCCAACGAAAGATTATTT. It codes for CASSRDISNERLF. The complete CDR3 sequence is CASSRDISNERLFF.

Concerning this clone itself: Genes here carry mouse names. The CDR3 bases that were read are TGTGGTGCTTACTGGGGGGTCTCCTATGAACAGTAC. Residues: CGAYWGVSYEQY. The CDR3, in full, reads CGAYWGVSYEQYF. The chain combines TRBV20 with TRBJ2-7; 9 nucleotides match TRBD2. The CDR3 end is not reached by the read, which stops 1 residue before it; the germline J gene fills it in. The germline V gene encodes CDR1 GFQATS and CDR2 STVNSAI. The CDR3 consists of 13 residues. J lost 0 bases, V lost 5 bases, and 2 bases had no gene match.